The T cell receptor beta chain described here comes from a study of blood T cell repertoires in COVID-19. Study background: Collection of acute and convalescent COVID-19 samples took place in the United States, Italy and Spain.

This clone was recorded only once. Method: immunoSEQ multiplex PCR; TCRdb's copy keeps in-frame clones and lacks some. Of under 250,000 clones in the sample, roughly 88% are singletons; the top ten hold roughly 13%. This CDR3 is 17 amino acids long. The receptor's source is a human donor in a cohort sampled during active COVID-19. The sequencing input was peripheral blood. The chain joins TRBV1 to TRBJ2-3; TRBD2, the table's D call, was not compared with the DNA. TRBV1 represents a pseudogene. The CDR3 is CTSSHPSGRECTDTQYF. CDR3 in DNA: TGCACCAGCAGCCACCCCTCGGGACGGGAGTGCACAGATACGCAGTATTTT.